What follows is one T cell receptor beta chain and its context. Its antigen is not identified. Exclusion of a patient resulted from uncontrolled infection, other autoimmune disease, pregnancy or lactation. Clinical symptoms, serum thyroxine and TRAb, thyroid ultrasound and orbital computed tomography together formed the diagnostic basis. TCR beta CDR3 region amplification was performed from RNA transcripts. TCR CDR3 underwent first-round RT-PCR with the HTBI primer set. From the multiplex PCR reads, TCRdb called clonotypes with MiXCR, one entry per CDR3 protein. Of about 340,000 distinct CDR3 sequences in the sample, 15% to 20% were seen once. Trimming cost V 0 bases and J 10 bases, with 14 bases left between them. Germline V CDR1 and CDR2: GTSNPN, SVGIG (reference sequence). The CDR3 is 13 amino acids. These data come from a study of T cells in Graves' hyperthyroidism and ophthalmopathy. Study background: Peripheral blood was collected at initial diagnosis, before any treatment.

The study's findings and limits: The majority of expanded thyroid clonotypes above 0.001 also appeared in blood.

The V and J genes are TRBV30 and TRBJ2-3, with no clear D. The clonotype comes from a woman aged 45-65 years with Graves' hyperthyroidism. Sequenced input: blood. CDR3: CAWSVPGKKAQYF. For the CDR3, the DNA is TGTGCCTGGAGTGTACCTGGGAAAAAGGCGCAGTATTTT.